These 3 T cell receptor beta chains were all obtained from the same sample, sequenced in a study of immune evolution from preneoplasia to lung adenocarcinoma. The table came from immunoSEQ multiplex PCR; TCRdb's copy has only in-frame clones and leaves some out. Among some 5,400 clones listed, less than 85% were seen once. Sequenced input: FFPE minimally invasive lung adenocarcinoma tissue. The receptor source for this set is a person aged 55 to 79 with lung adenocarcinoma.

This rearrangement joins TRBV7-2 to TRBJ2-3, with 9 bases fitting TRBD2. In germline, CDR1 is SGHTA, CDR2 FQGNSA. J lost 2 bases, V lost 4 bases, and 10 bases had no gene match. CDR3 length: 17 residues. The CDR3 protein is CASSYYTAGGPTDTQYF. The CDR3 DNA reads TGTGCCAGCAGCTACTATACAGCGGGGGGACCCACAGATACGCAGTATTTT.

The chain uses TRBV27 and TRBJ2-7; no firm D call. With 2 bases removed from V and 7 bases from J, the gap between germline ends came to 15 bases. This CDR3 has 14 amino acids. Germline V gives CDR1 MNHEY, CDR2 SMNVEV (reference sequence). DNA of the CDR3: TGTGCCAGCAGTTTAGTAGAAGGGCTGGGGGAGCAGTACTTC. Protein sequence: CASSLVEGLGEQYF.

This clone was seen only a few times. CDR3 sequence: CASSWLPTGAYEQYF. The DNA of the CDR3 is TGTGCCAGCAGCTGGCTGCCGACAGGGGCGTACGAGCAGTACTTC. J is TRBJ2-7 and V is TRBV5-5; 8 bases map to TRBD1. V lost 3 bases, J lost 4 bases, and 9 bases stayed unmatched. From germline, CDR1 is SGHKS and CDR2 YYEKEE (reference sequence). The CDR3 has 15 residues.